The sequence of this TCR beta chain was determined in a study of blood T cell repertoires in COVID-19. Turning to the study itself: Acute-phase and convalescent COVID-19 samples originated in the United States, Italy and Spain. PBMCs, B-cell-depleted T cells, or T cells provided the cDNA or gDNA that made up the material.

Authors' processing steps: Using reference gene primer amplification, nucleated cell counts were estimated. Using immunoSEQ multiplex PCR, the repertoire was profiled, and TCRdb retains in-frame clones only, with some absent. The V and J calls and clone size are taken from that table; D and trimming were inferred from the DNA. The sample yields around 250,000 clones, approximately 82% seen once. The CDR3 has 13 amino acids. V was clipped by 6 bases and J by 3 bases; unmatched bases: 2. This sequence joins TRBV12-3 or TRBV12-4 and TRBJ1-2; 9 nucleotides align to TRBD1. Sequencing was done on a sample of peripheral blood. The receptor was isolated from a man younger than 40 who had recovered from COVID-19. This chain's CDR3 is CASRDRGDYGYTF. In nucleotides, the CDR3 is TGTGCCAGCAGGGACAGGGGAGACTATGGCTACACCTTC.